This T cell receptor (beta chain) was sequenced for a study of low-dose radiotherapy and immunotherapy resistance in tumors. As for the study in general: Aspirin 300 mg, taken orally and daily, was given to patients for four cycles from cycle 1 day 1.

cDNA synthesis used a TRAV/TRBV-specific primer set for both chains. TCR amplification involved 20 to 25 PCR cycles with a constant-region primer and V-primer adapter. From the reads, TCRdb called clonotypes with MiXCR, one entry per CDR3 protein. The sample lists 85,000 to 95,000 distinct CDR3 sequences, roughly 9% occurring once. This clonotype occurred many times. Noted time point: before trial treatment. Treatment combined nivolumab, ipilimumab, aspirin, low-dose cyclophosphamide and low-dose radiotherapy in a dose-escalation trial. Qualifying patients carried advanced solid tumors devoid of tumor-infiltrating lymphocytes. This receptor was taken from a male donor with prostate cancer. Sequenced material: PBMCs, taken before treatment.

CDR3 in DNA: TGTGCCAGCAGTTTAGGGACAGGGGGCGGCAATCAGCCCCAGCATTTT. Its translation: CASSLGTGGGNQPQHF. The V call is TRBV28, the J call TRBJ1-5; the match to TRBD1 covers 12 bases. The CDR3 has 16 residues. Per the germline V gene, CDR1 is MDHEN and CDR2 is SYDVKM. The junction had 1 base not matched to a gene; V was cut back by 2 bases and J by 2 bases. The whole variable domain, remainder taken from reference TRBV28 and TRBJ1-5, is DVKVTQSSRYLVKRTGEKVFLECVQDMDHENMFWYRQDPGLGLRLIYFSYDVKMKEKGDIPEGYSVSREKKERFSLILESASTNQTSMYLCASSLGTGGGNQPQHFGDGTRLSIL.